The clone carrying this T cell receptor (beta chain) was counted many times. Its antigen is currently unknown. The V and J ends lost 0 bases and 12 bases, in that order; junction bases with no gene match: 12. The length of the CDR3 is 16 residues. CDR1 is SGHTA, CDR2 FQGNSA, per germline. This sample stems from a study of T cell repertoires in cytomegalovirus infection. Study summary: TCR beta signatures that were public indicated CMV infection and matching HLA type.

Study-wide points: Ex vivo, HLA-C-restricted CMV-specific TCR beta clonotypes prevailed over the rest of the response. Cumulative frequency of public TCR beta families picked out carriers of CMV plus the relevant HLA.

TCRdb re-analysed the reads in MiXCR, keeping a single row per CDR3 protein. The sample lists roughly 230,000 distinct CDR3 sequences, over 15% occurring once. Sequenced sample: CD8+ T cells from PBMCs. The rearrangement links TRBV7-2 to TRBJ2-1, with 9 positions matching TRBD1. This clonotype was obtained from a human donor in good health (CMV status not recorded). Some clones in this sample may be carry-over from other donors' samples. CDR3 coding DNA: TGTGCCAGCAGCTTAGCACTTGACGTGGGGGGACAGGGGCAGTTCTTC. Translation gives CASSLALDVGGQGQFF.